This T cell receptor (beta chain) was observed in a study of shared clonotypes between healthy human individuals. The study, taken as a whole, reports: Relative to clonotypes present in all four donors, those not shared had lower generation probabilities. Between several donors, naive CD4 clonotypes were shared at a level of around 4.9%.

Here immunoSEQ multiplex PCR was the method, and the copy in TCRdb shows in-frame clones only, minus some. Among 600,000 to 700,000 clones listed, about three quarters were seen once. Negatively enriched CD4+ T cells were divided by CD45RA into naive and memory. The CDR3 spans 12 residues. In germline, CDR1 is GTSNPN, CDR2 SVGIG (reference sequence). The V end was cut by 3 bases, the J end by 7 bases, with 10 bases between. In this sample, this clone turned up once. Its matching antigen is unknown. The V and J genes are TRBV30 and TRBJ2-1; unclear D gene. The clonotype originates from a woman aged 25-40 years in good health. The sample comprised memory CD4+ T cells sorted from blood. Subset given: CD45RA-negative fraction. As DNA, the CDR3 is TGTGCCTGGAGCGCGCAAGGTAATGAGCAGTTCTTC. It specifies CAWSAQGNEQFF.